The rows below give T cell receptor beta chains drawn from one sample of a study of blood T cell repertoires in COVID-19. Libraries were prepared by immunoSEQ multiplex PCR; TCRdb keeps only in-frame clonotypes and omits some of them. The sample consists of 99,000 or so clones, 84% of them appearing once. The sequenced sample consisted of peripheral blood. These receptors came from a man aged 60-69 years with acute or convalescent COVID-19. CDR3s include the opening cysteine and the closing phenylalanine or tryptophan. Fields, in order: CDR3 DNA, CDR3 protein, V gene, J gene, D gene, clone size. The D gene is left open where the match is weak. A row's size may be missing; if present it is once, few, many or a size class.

CDR3nt: TGTGCCAGCAGTTTCCGGCGGGCCGAGCAGTACTTC; CDR3aa: CASSFRRAEQYF; v_gene: TRBV12-3/TRBV12-4; j_gene: TRBJ2-7; d_gene: NA; abundance: NA
CDR3nt: TGTGCCAGCCAACCCGCCCAGGGCAGGACTGAAGCTTTCTTT; CDR3aa: CASQPAQGRTEAFF; v_gene: TRBV19; j_gene: TRBJ1-1; d_gene: NA; abundance: many
CDR3nt: TGTGCCAGCAGTTTGGCTAGGAATCAGCCCCAGCATTTT; CDR3aa: CASSLARNQPQHF; v_gene: TRBV27; j_gene: TRBJ1-5; d_gene: NA; abundance: NA
CDR3nt: TGCAGCATCGGGGAACAGAAAGCTTTCTTT; CDR3aa: CSIGEQKAFF; v_gene: TRBV29-1; j_gene: TRBJ1-1; d_gene: NA; abundance: NA
CDR3nt: TGTGCCAGTGGCAGGGGACAGGGGAACACTGAAGCTTTCTTT; CDR3aa: CASGRGQGNTEAFF; v_gene: TRBV19; j_gene: TRBJ1-1; d_gene: TRBD1; abundance: NA
CDR3nt: TGCGCCAGCAGCCAGGACAGGGTTTCCAAAAACATTCAGTACTTC; CDR3aa: CASSQDRVSKNIQYF; v_gene: TRBV5-1; j_gene: TRBJ2-4; d_gene: TRBD1; abundance: NA
CDR3nt: TGTGCCAGCTCACCAATTGGAGGGCTCACTGAGACCCAGTACTTC; CDR3aa: CASSPIGGLTETQYF; v_gene: TRBV18; j_gene: TRBJ2-5; d_gene: NA; abundance: NA
CDR3nt: TGTGCCAGCAGTTTAATTACAACAGGGACCGGGGAGCTGTTTTTT; CDR3aa: CASSLITTGTGELFF; v_gene: TRBV27; j_gene: TRBJ2-2; d_gene: NA; abundance: NA
CDR3nt: TGTGCCAGCATGGGGGGGGGACTAGATGCAGATACGCAGTATTTT; CDR3aa: CASMGGGLDADTQYF; v_gene: TRBV6-5; j_gene: TRBJ2-3; d_gene: TRBD2; abundance: NA
CDR3nt: TGTGCCTGGAGTGTAGATCGTGGCGAAAAACTGTTTTTT; CDR3aa: CAWSVDRGEKLFF; v_gene: TRBV30; j_gene: TRBJ1-4; d_gene: NA; abundance: NA
CDR3nt: TGTGCCAGCAGCTTAGGGGAGACCTACAATGAGCAGTTCTTC; CDR3aa: CASSLGETYNEQFF; v_gene: TRBV7-9; j_gene: TRBJ2-1; d_gene: NA; abundance: NA
CDR3nt: TGCGCCAGCAGCTTGGAAGGGGGTACAGATACGCAGTATTTT; CDR3aa: CASSLEGGTDTQYF; v_gene: TRBV5-1; j_gene: TRBJ2-3; d_gene: NA; abundance: NA
CDR3nt: TGTGCCAGCAGCTTTGGGACTAGCAGATACAATGAGCAGTTCTTC; CDR3aa: CASSFGTSRYNEQFF; v_gene: TRBV13; j_gene: TRBJ2-1; d_gene: TRBD2; abundance: NA
CDR3nt: TGCGCCAGCAGCTTGGACAGGGGAGGCGATACGCAGTATTTT; CDR3aa: CASSLDRGGDTQYF; v_gene: TRBV5-1; j_gene: TRBJ2-3; d_gene: NA; abundance: NA
CDR3nt: TGTGCCAGCAGTGAATTCAAGGGAGGGTTAGGGACTGAAGCTTTCTTT; CDR3aa: CASSEFKGGLGTEAFF; v_gene: TRBV25-1; j_gene: TRBJ1-1; d_gene: NA; abundance: once
CDR3nt: TGTGCCAGCAGCCATAACAGGGGAACGGCTGGCTACACCTTC; CDR3aa: CASSHNRGTAGYTF; v_gene: TRBV28; j_gene: TRBJ1-2; d_gene: TRBD1; abundance: NA
CDR3nt: TGTGCCAGCCTGATTGTCGGTACTGAAGCTTTCTTT; CDR3aa: CASLIVGTEAFF; v_gene: TRBV28; j_gene: TRBJ1-1; d_gene: NA; abundance: NA
CDR3nt: TGTGCCAGTAGTTTCTCGACAGGATCTAGTTCACCCCTCCACTTT; CDR3aa: CASSFSTGSSSPLHF; v_gene: TRBV19; j_gene: TRBJ1-6; d_gene: NA; abundance: NA
CDR3nt: TGTGCCAGCAACAACTTAGCGGGCGGTGAGCAGTTCTTC; CDR3aa: CASNNLAGGEQFF; v_gene: TRBV28; j_gene: TRBJ2-1; d_gene: TRBD2; abundance: NA
CDR3nt: TGTGCCAGCAGCTTACTTTCCGGGACAGGGGATGGAGAGCAGTACTTC; CDR3aa: CASSLLSGTGDGEQYF; v_gene: TRBV7-6; j_gene: TRBJ2-7; d_gene: TRBD1; abundance: NA
CDR3nt: TGCGCCAGCAGCAATACAGGGGCCTACGAGCAGTACTTC; CDR3aa: CASSNTGAYEQYF; v_gene: TRBV5-1; j_gene: TRBJ2-7; d_gene: TRBD1; abundance: NA
CDR3nt: TGCAGCGTTGAAGGCCAACAGGGGGGTCAGCCCCAGCATTTT; CDR3aa: CSVEGQQGGQPQHF; v_gene: TRBV29-1; j_gene: TRBJ1-5; d_gene: TRBD1; abundance: NA
CDR3nt: TGTGCCAGCAGCTTACTCAGGGGGAAGGACAATGAGCAGTTCTTC; CDR3aa: CASSLLRGKDNEQFF; v_gene: TRBV7-9; j_gene: TRBJ2-1; d_gene: TRBD1; abundance: NA
CDR3nt: TGCGCCAGCAGCTGGGACCGGGACAGGAGCTATGGCTACACCTTC; CDR3aa: CASSWDRDRSYGYTF; v_gene: TRBV5-1; j_gene: TRBJ1-2; d_gene: TRBD1; abundance: NA
CDR3nt: TGTGCCAGCAGCCAAGATCTTATGAGGGCAGATACGCAGTATTTT; CDR3aa: CASSQDLMRADTQYF; v_gene: TRBV14; j_gene: TRBJ2-3; d_gene: NA; abundance: NA
CDR3nt: TGTGCCAGCAGTAGGACAGGGGGCGCAGCGACCTACGAGCAGTACTTC; CDR3aa: CASSRTGGAATYEQYF; v_gene: TRBV6-2/TRBV6-3; j_gene: TRBJ2-7; d_gene: TRBD1; abundance: NA
CDR3nt: TGTGCCAGCAGCCCGAACAGGGATGGCTACACCTTC; CDR3aa: CASSPNRDGYTF; v_gene: TRBV5-6; j_gene: TRBJ1-2; d_gene: NA; abundance: NA
CDR3nt: TGTGCCAGTAGTACTCTGGGACAGGGCCTCGTTCTTAGCACAGATACGCAGTATTTT; CDR3aa: CASSTLGQGLVLSTDTQYF; v_gene: TRBV19; j_gene: TRBJ2-3; d_gene: TRBD1; abundance: NA
CDR3nt: TGTGCCAGCTCACCCGGGCGGGGCACTCTCTCCTACGAGCAGTACTTC; CDR3aa: CASSPGRGTLSYEQYF; v_gene: TRBV18; j_gene: TRBJ2-7; d_gene: NA; abundance: NA
CDR3nt: TGTGCCAGCAGCCTAGACAGGTCTCTTTCTGAAGCTTTCTTT; CDR3aa: CASSLDRSLSEAFF; v_gene: TRBV6-2/TRBV6-3; j_gene: TRBJ1-1; d_gene: NA; abundance: NA
CDR3nt: TGCGCCAGCAGCTATCGACTAGCGGGTAACTACGAGCAGTACTTC; CDR3aa: CASSYRLAGNYEQYF; v_gene: TRBV5-1; j_gene: TRBJ2-7; d_gene: TRBD2; abundance: NA
CDR3nt: TGTGCCAGCGGAGGACTAGCGGTATTCAACAATGAGCAGTTCTTC; CDR3aa: CASGGLAVFNNEQFF; v_gene: TRBV2; j_gene: TRBJ2-1; d_gene: TRBD2; abundance: once
CDR3nt: TGTGCCAGCAGTTACTCCGCCAGGGGGCACGGAAACACCATATATTTT; CDR3aa: CASSYSARGHGNTIYF; v_gene: TRBV6-5; j_gene: TRBJ1-3; d_gene: TRBD1; abundance: NA
CDR3nt: TGTGCCACCAGCCCCCGGGGAGGGTACACCGGGGAGCTGTTTTTT; CDR3aa: CATSPRGGYTGELFF; v_gene: TRBV15; j_gene: TRBJ2-2; d_gene: TRBD2; abundance: NA
CDR3nt: TGTGCCAGCAGTCTAAGCCGGGACTCCTCCTACAATGAGCAGTTCTTC; CDR3aa: CASSLSRDSSYNEQFF; v_gene: TRBV2; j_gene: TRBJ2-1; d_gene: NA; abundance: NA
CDR3nt: TGTGCCAGCAGCCGTACCGGGGAGCTGTTTTTT; CDR3aa: CASSRTGELFF; v_gene: TRBV7-6; j_gene: TRBJ2-2; d_gene: NA; abundance: NA
CDR3nt: TGTGCCACCCGACCCCTCATACCTACCGGGCAGCCCCAGCATTTT; CDR3aa: CATRPLIPTGQPQHF; v_gene: TRBV15; j_gene: TRBJ1-5; d_gene: NA; abundance: NA
CDR3nt: TGCGCCAGCAGCCCGATGGGGACTAGCTCGCAGGAGACCCAGTACTTC; CDR3aa: CASSPMGTSSQETQYF; v_gene: TRBV4-1; j_gene: TRBJ2-5; d_gene: TRBD2; abundance: NA
CDR3nt: TGTGCCACCAGTGACCCGGGACTAGCGGGAGGAGATACGCAGTATTTT; CDR3aa: CATSDPGLAGGDTQYF; v_gene: TRBV24-1; j_gene: TRBJ2-3; d_gene: TRBD2; abundance: NA
CDR3nt: TGTGCCAGCTCACCAGGGCCGTCGTCAGTAAACATTCAGTACTTC; CDR3aa: CASSPGPSSVNIQYF; v_gene: TRBV18; j_gene: TRBJ2-4; d_gene: NA; abundance: NA
CDR3nt: TGCGCCAGCAGTGATACCGGGACTGGAAACACCATATATTTT; CDR3aa: CASSDTGTGNTIYF; v_gene: TRBV10-1; j_gene: TRBJ1-3; d_gene: NA; abundance: NA
CDR3nt: TGCAGCGCCTCGACAGGGAATGGAGGCTACACCTTC; CDR3aa: CSASTGNGGYTF; v_gene: TRBV29-1; j_gene: TRBJ1-2; d_gene: TRBD1; abundance: NA
CDR3nt: TGTGCCAGCACCCCGGGACAGAACACAGATACGCAGTATTTT; CDR3aa: CASTPGQNTDTQYF; v_gene: TRBV5-4; j_gene: TRBJ2-3; d_gene: TRBD1; abundance: NA
CDR3nt: TGCGCCAGCAGCTTGGCCGGGACAGGGGCCGATACGCAGTATTTT; CDR3aa: CASSLAGTGADTQYF; v_gene: TRBV5-1; j_gene: TRBJ2-3; d_gene: TRBD1; abundance: NA
CDR3nt: TGTGCCAGCAGCCTTACCCTCACAGGAGATCGTAACTATGGCTACACCTTC; CDR3aa: CASSLTLTGDRNYGYTF; v_gene: TRBV14; j_gene: TRBJ1-2; d_gene: NA; abundance: NA
CDR3nt: TGTGCCAGCAGTTACTCAGCTAGCGGGAGACACAATGAGCAGTTCTTC; CDR3aa: CASSYSASGRHNEQFF; v_gene: TRBV6-5; j_gene: TRBJ2-1; d_gene: TRBD2; abundance: NA
CDR3nt: TGTGCCAGTAGTATACTCCAACACAACATTCAGTACTTC; CDR3aa: CASSILQHNIQYF; v_gene: TRBV19; j_gene: TRBJ2-4; d_gene: NA; abundance: NA
CDR3nt: TGTGCCAGCAGGCGGGGGACAGGGGAAGAGACCCAGTACTTC; CDR3aa: CASRRGTGEETQYF; v_gene: TRBV5-4; j_gene: TRBJ2-5; d_gene: TRBD1; abundance: NA
CDR3nt: TGTGCCAGCAGCCTCGGCAGGGTGAACACTGAAGCTTTCTTT; CDR3aa: CASSLGRVNTEAFF; v_gene: TRBV9; j_gene: TRBJ1-1; d_gene: NA; abundance: NA
CDR3nt: TGTGCCAGCAGTTTAGAGCCGAACTATAATTCACCCCTCCACTTT; CDR3aa: CASSLEPNYNSPLHF; v_gene: TRBV28; j_gene: TRBJ1-6; d_gene: NA; abundance: NA
CDR3nt: TGTGCCAGCAGCTCCCTAGCGGGAGATGCTAGCGAGCAGTTCTTC; CDR3aa: CASSSLAGDASEQFF; v_gene: TRBV7-2; j_gene: TRBJ2-1; d_gene: TRBD2; abundance: few
CDR3nt: TGTGCCAGCAGCTGGACAGACAATCAGCCCCAGCATTTT; CDR3aa: CASSWTDNQPQHF; v_gene: TRBV7-2; j_gene: TRBJ1-5; d_gene: NA; abundance: NA
CDR3nt: TGTGCCAGCAGCCCGGACTCCAATGAGCAGTTCTTC; CDR3aa: CASSPDSNEQFF; v_gene: TRBV11-1; j_gene: TRBJ2-1; d_gene: NA; abundance: NA